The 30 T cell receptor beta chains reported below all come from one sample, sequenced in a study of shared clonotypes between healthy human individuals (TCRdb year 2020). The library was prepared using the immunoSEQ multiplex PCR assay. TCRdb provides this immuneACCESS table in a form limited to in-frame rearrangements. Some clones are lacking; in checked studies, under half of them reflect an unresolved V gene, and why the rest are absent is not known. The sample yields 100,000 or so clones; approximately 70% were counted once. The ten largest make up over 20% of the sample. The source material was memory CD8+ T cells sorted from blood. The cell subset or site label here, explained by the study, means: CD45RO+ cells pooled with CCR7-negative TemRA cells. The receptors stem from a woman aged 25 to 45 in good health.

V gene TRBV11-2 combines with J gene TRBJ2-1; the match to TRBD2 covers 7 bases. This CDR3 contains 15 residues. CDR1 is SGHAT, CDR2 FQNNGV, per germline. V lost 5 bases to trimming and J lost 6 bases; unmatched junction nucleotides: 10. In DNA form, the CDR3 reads TGTGCCAGCAGCCCGGATGGGGCGGGAGTCAATGAGCAGTTCTTC. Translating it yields CASSPDGAGVNEQFF.

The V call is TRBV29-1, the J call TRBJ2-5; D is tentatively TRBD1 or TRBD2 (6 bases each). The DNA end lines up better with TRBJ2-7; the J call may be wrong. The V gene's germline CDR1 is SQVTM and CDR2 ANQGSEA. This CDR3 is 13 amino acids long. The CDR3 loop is CSGGGGRNYEQYF. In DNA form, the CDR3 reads TGCAGCGGTGGTGGGGGGCGGAACTACGAGCAGTACTTC.

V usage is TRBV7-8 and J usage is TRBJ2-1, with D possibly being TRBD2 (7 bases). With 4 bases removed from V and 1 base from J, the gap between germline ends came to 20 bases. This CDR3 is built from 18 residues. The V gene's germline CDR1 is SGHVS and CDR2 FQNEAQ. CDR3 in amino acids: CASSSSPWGGLSYNEQFF. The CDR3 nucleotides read TGTGCCAGCAGCTCATCACCCTGGGGGGGGCTTTCCTACAATGAGCAGTTCTTC.

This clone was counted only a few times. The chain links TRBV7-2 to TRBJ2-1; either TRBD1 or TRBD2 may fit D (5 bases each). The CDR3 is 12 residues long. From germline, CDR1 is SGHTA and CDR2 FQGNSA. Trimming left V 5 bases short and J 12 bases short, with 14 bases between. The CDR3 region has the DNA TGTGCCAGCAGCCAGCCGGGACCCGGGCAGTTCTTC. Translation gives CASSQPGPGQFF.

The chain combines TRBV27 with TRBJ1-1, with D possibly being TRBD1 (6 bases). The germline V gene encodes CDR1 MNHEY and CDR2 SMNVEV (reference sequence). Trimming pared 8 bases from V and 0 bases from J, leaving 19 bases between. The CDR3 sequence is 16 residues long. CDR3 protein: CASDRFQRGVNTEAFF. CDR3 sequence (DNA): TGTGCCAGCGACAGGTTTCAAAGAGGGGTGAACACTGAAGCTTTCTTT.

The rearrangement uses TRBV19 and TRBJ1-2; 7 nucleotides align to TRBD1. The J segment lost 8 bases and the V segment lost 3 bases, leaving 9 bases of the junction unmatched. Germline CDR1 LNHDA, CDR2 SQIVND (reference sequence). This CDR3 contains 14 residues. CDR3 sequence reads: CASSILQGIGGYTF. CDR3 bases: TGTGCCAGTAGTATTTTACAGGGGATCGGAGGCTACACCTTC. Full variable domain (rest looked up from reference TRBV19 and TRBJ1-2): DGGITQSPKYLFRKEGQNVTLSCEQNLNHDAMYWYRQDPGQGLRLIYYSQIVNDFQKGDIAEGYSVSREKKESFPLTVTSAQKNPTAFYLCASSILQGIGGYTFGSGTRLTVV.

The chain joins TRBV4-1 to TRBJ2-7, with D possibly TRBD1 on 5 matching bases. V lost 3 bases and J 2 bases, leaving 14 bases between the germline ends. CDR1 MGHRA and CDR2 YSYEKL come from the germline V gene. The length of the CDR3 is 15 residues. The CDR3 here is CASSHQGRATYEQYF. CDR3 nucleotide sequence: TGCGCCAGCAGCCACCAGGGTAGGGCGACCTACGAGCAGTACTTC.

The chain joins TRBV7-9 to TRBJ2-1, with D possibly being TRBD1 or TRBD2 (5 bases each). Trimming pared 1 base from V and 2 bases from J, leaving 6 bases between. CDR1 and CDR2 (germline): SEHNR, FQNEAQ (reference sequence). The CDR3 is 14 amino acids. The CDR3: CASSLGGPYNEQFF. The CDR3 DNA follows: TGTGCCAGCAGCTTAGGGGGACCCTACAATGAGCAGTTCTTC.

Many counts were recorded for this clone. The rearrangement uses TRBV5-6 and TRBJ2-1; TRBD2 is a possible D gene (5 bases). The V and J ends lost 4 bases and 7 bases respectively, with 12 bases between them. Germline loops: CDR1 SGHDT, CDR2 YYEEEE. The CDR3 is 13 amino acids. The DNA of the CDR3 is TGTGCCAGCAGCCCGGGATATGGGAATGAGCAGTTCTTC. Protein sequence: CASSPGYGNEQFF. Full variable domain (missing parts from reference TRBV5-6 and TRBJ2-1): DAGVTQSPTHLIKTRGQQVTLRCSPKSGHDTVSWYQQALGQGPQFIFQYYEEEERQRGNFPDRFSGHQFPNYSSELNVNALLLGDSALYLCASSPGYGNEQFFGPGTRLTVL.

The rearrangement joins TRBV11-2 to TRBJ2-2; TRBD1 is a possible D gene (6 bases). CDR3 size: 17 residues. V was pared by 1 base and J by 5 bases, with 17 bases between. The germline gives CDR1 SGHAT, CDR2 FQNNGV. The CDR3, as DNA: TGTGCCAGCAGCTTAGTTTTGGAGTGGGGGCGAACCGGGGAGCTGTTTTTT. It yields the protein CASSLVLEWGRTGELFF.

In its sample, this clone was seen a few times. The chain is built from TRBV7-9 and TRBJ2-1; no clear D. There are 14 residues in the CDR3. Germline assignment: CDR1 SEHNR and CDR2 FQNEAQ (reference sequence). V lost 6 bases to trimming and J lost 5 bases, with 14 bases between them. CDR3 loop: CASRFLVEDNEQFF. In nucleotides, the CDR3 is TGTGCCAGCAGATTTCTAGTGGAAGACAATGAGCAGTTCTTC.

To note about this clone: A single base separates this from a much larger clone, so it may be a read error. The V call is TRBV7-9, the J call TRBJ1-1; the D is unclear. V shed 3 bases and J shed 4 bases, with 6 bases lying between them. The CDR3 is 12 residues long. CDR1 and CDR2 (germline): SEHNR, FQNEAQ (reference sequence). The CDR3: CASSFGRTEAFF. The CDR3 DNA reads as TGTGCCAGCAGCTTCGGGCGCACTGAAGCTTTCTTT.

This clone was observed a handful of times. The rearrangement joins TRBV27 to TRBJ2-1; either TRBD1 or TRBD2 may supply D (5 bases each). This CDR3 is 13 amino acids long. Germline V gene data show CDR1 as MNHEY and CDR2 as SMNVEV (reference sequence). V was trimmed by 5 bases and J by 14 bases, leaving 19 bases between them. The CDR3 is CASSLNSGTHKFF. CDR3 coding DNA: TGTGCCAGCAGTCTAAACTCCGGGACCCATAAGTTCTTC.

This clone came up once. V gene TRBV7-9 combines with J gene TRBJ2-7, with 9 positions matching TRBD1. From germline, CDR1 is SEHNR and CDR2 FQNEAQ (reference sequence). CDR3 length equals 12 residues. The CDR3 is CSTGTGLGEQYF. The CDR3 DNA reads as TGTTCCACGGGGACAGGGTTGGGCGAGCAGTACTTC.

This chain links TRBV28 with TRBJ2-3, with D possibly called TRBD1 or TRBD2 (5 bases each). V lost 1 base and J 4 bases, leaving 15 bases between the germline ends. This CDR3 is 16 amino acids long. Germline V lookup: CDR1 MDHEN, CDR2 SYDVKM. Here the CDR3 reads CASSLSVLGAADTQYF. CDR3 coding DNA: TGTGCCAGCAGTTTATCCGTACTAGGGGCGGCAGATACGCAGTATTTT.

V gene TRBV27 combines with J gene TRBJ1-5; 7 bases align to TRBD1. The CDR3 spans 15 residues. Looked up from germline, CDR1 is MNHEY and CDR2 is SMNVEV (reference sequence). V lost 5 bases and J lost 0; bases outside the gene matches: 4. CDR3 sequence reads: CASSINRGSNQPQHF. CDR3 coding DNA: TGTGCCAGCAGTATCAACAGGGGTAGCAATCAGCCCCAGCATTTT.

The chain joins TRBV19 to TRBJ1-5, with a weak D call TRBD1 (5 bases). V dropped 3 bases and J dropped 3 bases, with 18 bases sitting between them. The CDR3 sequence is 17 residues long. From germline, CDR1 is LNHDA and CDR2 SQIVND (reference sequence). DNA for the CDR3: TGTGCCAGTAGTATCAGGCCGGCGACAGACCCCAATCAGCCCCAGCATTTT. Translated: CASSIRPATDPNQPQHF.

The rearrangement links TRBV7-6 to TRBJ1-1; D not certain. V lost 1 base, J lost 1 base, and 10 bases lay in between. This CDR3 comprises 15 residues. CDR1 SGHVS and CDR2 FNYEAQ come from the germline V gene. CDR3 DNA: TGTGCCAGCAGCTTAGAAGTCTTACAGAACACTGAAGCTTTCTTT. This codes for CASSLEVLQNTEAFF.

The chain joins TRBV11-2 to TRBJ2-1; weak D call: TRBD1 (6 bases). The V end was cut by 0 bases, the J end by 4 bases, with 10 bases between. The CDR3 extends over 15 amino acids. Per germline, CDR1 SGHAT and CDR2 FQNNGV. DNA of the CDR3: TGTGCCAGCAGCTTAGAGGGACACCCTTACAATGAGCAGTTCTTC. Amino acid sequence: CASSLEGHPYNEQFF.

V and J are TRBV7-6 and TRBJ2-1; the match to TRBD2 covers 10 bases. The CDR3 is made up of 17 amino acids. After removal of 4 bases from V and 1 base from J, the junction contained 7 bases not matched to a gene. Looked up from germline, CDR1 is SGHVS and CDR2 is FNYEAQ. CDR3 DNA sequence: TGTGCCAGCAGCTCCCCGGGACTAGCGTCTTCCTACAATGAGCAGTTCTTC. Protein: CASSSPGLASSYNEQFF.

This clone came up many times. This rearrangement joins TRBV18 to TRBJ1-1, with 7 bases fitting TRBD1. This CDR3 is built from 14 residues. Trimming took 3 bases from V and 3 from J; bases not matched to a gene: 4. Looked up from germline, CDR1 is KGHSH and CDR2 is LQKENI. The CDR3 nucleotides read TGTGCCAGCTCACCGACAGGGACGTACACTGAAGCTTTCTTT. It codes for CASSPTGTYTEAFF. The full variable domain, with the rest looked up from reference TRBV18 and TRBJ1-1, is NAGVMQNPRHLVRRRGQEARLRCSPMKGHSHVYWYRQLPEEGLKFMVYLQKENIIDESGMPKERFSAEFPKEGPSILRIQQVVRGDSAAYFCASSPTGTYTEAFFGQGTRLTVV.

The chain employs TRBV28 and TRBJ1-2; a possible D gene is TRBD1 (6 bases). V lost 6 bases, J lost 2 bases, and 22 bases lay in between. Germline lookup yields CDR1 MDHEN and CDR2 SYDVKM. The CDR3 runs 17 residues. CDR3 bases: TGTGCCAGCAGGCGGACAGCGAGTACCTTAAAGAACTATGGCTACACCTTC. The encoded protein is CASRRTASTLKNYGYTF.

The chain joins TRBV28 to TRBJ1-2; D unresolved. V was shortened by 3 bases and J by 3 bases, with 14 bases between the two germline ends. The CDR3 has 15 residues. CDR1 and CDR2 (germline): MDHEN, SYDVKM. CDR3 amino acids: CASSFRGAAYYGYTF. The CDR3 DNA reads TGTGCCAGCAGTTTTCGCGGAGCAGCCTACTATGGCTACACCTTC.

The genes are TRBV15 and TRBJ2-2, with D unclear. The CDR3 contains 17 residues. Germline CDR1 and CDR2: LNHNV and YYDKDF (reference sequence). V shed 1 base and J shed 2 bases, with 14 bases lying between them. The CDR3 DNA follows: TGTGCCACCAGCAGAGTGACGGCCGAGCTCAACACCGGGGAGCTGTTTTTT. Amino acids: CATSRVTAELNTGELFF. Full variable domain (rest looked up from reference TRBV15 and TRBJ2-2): DAMVIQNPRYQVTQFGKPVTLSCSQTLNHNVMYWYQQKSSQAPKLLFHYYDKDFNNEADTPDNFQSRRPNTSFCFLDIRSPGLGDTAMYLCATSRVTAELNTGELFFGEGSRLTVL.

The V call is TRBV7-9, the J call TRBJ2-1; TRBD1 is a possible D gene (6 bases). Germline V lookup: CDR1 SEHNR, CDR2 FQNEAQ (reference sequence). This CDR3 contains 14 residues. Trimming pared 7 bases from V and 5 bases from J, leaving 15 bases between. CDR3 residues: CASTITGTNNEQFF. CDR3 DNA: TGTGCCAGCACCATTACAGGGACCAACAATGAGCAGTTCTTC.

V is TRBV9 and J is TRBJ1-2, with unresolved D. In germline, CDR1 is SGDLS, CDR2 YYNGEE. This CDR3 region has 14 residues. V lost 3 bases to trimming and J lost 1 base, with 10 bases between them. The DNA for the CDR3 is TGTGCCAGCAGCGAATCCACGGGTAACTATGGCTACACCTTC. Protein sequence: CASSESTGNYGYTF.

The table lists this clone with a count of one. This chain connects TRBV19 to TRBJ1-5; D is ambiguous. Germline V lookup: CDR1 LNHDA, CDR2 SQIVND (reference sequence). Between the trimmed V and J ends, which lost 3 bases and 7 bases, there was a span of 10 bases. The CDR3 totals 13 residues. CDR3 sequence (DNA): TGTGCCAGTAGTATTTGGGTCGGGCAGCCCCAGCATTTT. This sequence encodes CASSIWVGQPQHF.

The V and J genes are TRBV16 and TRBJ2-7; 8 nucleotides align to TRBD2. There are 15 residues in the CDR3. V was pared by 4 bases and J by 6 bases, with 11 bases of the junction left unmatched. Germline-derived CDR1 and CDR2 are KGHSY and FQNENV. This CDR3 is CASSPSGGAGFEQYF. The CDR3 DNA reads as TGTGCCAGCAGCCCCTCGGGGGGGGCGGGGTTCGAGCAGTACTTC. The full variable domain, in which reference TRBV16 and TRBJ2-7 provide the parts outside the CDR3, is GEEVAQTPKHLVRGEGQKAKLYCAPIKGHSYVFWYQQVLKNEFKFLISFQNENVFDETGMPKERFSAKCLPNSPCSLEIQATKLEDSAVYFCASSPSGGAGFEQYFGPGTRLTVT.

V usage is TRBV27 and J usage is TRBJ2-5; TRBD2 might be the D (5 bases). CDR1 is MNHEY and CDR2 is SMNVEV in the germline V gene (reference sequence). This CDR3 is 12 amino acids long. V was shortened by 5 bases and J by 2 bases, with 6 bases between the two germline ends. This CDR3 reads CASSDYQETQYF. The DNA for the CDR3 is TGTGCCAGCAGTGACTATCAAGAGACCCAGTACTTC.

CDR3 sequence (DNA): TGCAGCGTTGAAGATCTGGTTACAGATACGCAGTATTTT. Its translation: CSVEDLVTDTQYF. The chain joins TRBV29-1 to TRBJ2-3; D is undetermined. V was cut by 0 bases and J by 3 bases, with 7 bases left in between. The germline CDR1 and CDR2 sequences are SQVTM and ANQGSEA. This CDR3 is 13 amino acids long.